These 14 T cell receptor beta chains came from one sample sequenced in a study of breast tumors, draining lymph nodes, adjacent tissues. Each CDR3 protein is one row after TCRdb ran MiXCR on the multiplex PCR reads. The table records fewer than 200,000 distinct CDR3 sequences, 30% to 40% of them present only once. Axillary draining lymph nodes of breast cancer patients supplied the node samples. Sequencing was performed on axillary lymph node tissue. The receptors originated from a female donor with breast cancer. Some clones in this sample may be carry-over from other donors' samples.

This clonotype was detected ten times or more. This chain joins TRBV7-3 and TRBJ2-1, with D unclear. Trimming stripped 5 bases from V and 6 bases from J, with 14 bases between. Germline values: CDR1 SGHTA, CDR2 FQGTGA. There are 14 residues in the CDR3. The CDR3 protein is CASSPAAVSNEQFF. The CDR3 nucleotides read TGTGCCAGCAGCCCCGCCGCGGTTAGCAATGAGCAGTTCTTC.

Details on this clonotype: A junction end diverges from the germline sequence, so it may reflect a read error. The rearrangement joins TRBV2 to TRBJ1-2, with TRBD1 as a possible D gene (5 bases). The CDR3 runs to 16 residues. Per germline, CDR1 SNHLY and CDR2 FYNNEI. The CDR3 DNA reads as TGTGCCGGCAGTGAGCGCGGGACCATACGCGACTATGGCTACACCTTT. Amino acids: CAGSERGTIRDYGYTF.

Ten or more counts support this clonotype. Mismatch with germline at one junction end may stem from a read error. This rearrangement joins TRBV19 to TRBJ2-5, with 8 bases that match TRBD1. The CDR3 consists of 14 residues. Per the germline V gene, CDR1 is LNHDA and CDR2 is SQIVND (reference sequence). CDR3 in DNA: TGTGCCAGTAGTAAAAGGACAGGGCAAGGGACCCAGTACTTC. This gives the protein CASSKRTGQGTQYF.

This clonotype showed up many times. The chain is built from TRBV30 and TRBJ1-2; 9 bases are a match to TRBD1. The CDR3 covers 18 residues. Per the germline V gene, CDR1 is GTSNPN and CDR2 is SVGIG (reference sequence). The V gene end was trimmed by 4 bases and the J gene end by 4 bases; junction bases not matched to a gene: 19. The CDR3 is CAWTDAGDRGSLLYGYTF. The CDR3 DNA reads TGTGCCTGGACTGACGCAGGAGACAGGGGGAGTCTTCTCTATGGCTACACCTTC.

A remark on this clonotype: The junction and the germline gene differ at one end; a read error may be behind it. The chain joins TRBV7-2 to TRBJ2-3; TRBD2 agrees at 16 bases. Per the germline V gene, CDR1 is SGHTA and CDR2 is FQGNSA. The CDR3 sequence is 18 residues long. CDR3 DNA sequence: TGTGCCAGCAGCCCCGGGACTAGCGGGGGGGCCAGGACACATACGCGGTATTTT. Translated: CASSPGTSGGARTHTRYF.

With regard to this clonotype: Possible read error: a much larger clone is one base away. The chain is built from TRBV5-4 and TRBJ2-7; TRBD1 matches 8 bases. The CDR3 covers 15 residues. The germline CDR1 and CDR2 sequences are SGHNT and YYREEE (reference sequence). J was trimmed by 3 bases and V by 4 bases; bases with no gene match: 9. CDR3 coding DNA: TGTGCCAGCAGCCGGACAGGGCCAGGGAGCTACGAGCAGTACTTC. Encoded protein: CASSRTGPGSYEQYF.

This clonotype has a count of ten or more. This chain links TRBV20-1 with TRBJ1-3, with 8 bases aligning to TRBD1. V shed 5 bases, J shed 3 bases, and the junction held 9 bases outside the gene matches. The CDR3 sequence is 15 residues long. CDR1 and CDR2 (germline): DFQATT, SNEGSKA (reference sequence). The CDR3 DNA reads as TGCAGTGCTGCACGCGCACAGGGGGATGGAAACACCATATATTTT. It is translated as CSAARAQGDGNTIYF.

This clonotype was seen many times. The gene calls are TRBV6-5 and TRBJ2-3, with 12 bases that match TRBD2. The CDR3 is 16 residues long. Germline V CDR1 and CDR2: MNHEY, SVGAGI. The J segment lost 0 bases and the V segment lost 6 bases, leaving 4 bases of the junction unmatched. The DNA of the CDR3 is TGTGCCAGCAGCCTAGGGACTAGCGGGAGCACAGATACGCAGTATTTT. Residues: CASSLGTSGSTDTQYF.

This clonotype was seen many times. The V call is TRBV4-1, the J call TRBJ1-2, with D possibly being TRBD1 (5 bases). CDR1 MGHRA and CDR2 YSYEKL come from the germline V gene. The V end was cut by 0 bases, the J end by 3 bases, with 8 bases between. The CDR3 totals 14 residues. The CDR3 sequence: CASSQDWGDYGYTF. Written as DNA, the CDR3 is TGCGCCAGCAGCCAAGACTGGGGGGACTATGGCTACACCTTC.

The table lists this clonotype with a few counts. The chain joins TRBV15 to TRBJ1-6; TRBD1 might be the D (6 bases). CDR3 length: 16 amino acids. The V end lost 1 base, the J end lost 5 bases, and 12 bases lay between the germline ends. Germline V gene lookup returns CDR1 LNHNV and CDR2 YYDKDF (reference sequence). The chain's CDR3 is CATSRGGGGNNSPLHF. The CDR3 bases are TGTGCCACCAGCAGAGGTGGAGGGGGTAATAATTCACCCCTCCACTTT.

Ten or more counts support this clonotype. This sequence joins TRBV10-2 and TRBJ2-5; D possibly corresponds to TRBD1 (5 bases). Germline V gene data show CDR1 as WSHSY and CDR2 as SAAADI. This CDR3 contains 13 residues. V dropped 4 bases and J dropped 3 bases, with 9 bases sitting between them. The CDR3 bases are TGCGCCAGCAGTGTTGGCAGGGAAGAGACCCAGTACTTC. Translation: CASSVGREETQYF.

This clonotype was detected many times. The CDR3 DNA is TGTGCCATCAGCCCCGGGAATGAGCAGTTCTTC. This gives the protein CAISPGNEQFF. This chain joins TRBV10-3 and TRBJ2-1; D remains ambiguous. V was clipped by 6 bases and J by 7 bases, with 7 bases between them. Germline CDR1 and CDR2: ENHRY and SYGVKD. The CDR3 spans 11 residues.

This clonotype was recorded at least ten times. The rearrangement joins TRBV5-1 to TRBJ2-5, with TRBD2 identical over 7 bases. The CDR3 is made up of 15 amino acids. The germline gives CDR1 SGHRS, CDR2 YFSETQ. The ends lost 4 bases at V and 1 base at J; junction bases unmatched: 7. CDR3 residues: CASSREGIFQETQYF. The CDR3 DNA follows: TGCGCCAGCAGCAGGGAGGGGATCTTCCAAGAGACCCAGTACTTC.

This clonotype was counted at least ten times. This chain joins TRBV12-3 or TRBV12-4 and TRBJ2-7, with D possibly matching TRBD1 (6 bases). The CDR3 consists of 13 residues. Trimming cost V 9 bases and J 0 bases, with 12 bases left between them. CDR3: CASNRDTSYEQYF. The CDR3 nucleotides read TGTGCCAGTAACCGGGACACCTCCTACGAGCAGTACTTC.